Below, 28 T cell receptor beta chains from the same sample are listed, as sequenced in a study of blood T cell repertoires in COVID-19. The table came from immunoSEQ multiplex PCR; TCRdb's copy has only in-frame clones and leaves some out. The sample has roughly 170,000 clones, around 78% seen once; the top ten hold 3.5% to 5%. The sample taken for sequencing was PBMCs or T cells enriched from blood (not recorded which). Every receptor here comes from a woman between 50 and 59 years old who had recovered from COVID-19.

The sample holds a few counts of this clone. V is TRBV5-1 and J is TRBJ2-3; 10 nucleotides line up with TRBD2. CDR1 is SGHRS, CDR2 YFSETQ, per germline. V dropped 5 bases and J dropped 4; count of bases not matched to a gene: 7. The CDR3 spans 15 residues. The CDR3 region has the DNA TGCGCCAGCAGTCGCACTAGCGGGGTGGCAGATACGCAGTATTTT. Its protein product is CASSRTSGVADTQYF.

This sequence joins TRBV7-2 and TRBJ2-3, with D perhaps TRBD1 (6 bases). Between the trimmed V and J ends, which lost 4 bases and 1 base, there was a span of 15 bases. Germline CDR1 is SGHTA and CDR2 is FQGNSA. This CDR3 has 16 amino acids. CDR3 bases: TGTGCCAGCAGCTCGAACAGGGCTTTCGGCACAGATACGCAGTATTTT. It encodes CASSSNRAFGTDTQYF. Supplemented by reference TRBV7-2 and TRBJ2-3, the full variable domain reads GAGVSQSPSNKVTEKGKDVELRCDPISGHTALYWYRQSLGQGLEFLIYFQGNSAPDKSGLPSDRFSAERTGGSVSTLTIQRTQQEDSAVYLCASSSNRAFGTDTQYFGPGTRLTVL.

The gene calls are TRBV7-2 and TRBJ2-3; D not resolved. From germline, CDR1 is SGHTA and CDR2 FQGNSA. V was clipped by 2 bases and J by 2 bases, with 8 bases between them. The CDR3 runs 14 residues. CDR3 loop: CASSLLPPTDTQYF. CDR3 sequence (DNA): TGTGCCAGCAGCTTACTACCTCCCACAGATACGCAGTATTTT.

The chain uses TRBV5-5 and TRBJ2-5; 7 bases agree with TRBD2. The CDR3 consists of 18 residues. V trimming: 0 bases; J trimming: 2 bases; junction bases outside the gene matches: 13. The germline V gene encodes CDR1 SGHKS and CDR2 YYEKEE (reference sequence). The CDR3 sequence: CASSLGTLGGGWQETQYF. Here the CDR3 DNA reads TGTGCCAGCAGCTTGGGTACCCTTGGGGGGGGTTGGCAAGAGACCCAGTACTTC.

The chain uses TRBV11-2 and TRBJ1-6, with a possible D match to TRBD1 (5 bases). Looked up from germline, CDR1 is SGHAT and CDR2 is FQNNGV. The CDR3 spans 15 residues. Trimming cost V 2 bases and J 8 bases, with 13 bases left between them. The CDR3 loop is CASSLFQGGDSPLHF. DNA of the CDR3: TGTGCCAGCAGCTTATTTCAGGGCGGGGATTCACCCCTCCACTTT.

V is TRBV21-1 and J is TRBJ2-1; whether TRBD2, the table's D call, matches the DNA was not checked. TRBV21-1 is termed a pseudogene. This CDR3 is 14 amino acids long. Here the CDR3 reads CASSKRRDSNEQFF. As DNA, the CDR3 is TGTGCCAGCAGCAAGCGGAGGGATTCCAATGAGCAGTTCTTC.

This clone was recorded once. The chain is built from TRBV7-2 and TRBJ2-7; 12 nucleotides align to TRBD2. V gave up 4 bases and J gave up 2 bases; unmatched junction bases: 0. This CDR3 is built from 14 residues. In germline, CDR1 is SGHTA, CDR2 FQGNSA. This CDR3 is CASSSSGGAYEQYV. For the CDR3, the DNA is TGTGCCAGCAGCTCTAGCGGGGGGGCCTACGAGCAGTACGTC.

The CDR3 spells CASSYGDISYNEQFF. The CDR3 DNA is TGTGCCAGCAGTTACGGCGACATCTCCTACAATGAGCAGTTCTTC. The rearrangement uses TRBV6-6 and TRBJ2-1; unclear D gene. In germline, CDR1 is MNHNY, CDR2 SVGAGI (reference sequence). The CDR3 is 15 residues long. V gave up 2 bases and J gave up 0 bases, with 8 bases separating them.

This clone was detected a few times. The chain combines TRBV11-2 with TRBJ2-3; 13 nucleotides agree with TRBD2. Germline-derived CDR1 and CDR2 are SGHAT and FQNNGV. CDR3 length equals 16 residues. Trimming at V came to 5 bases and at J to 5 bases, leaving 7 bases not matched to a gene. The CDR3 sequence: CASSTTSGGAGDTQYF. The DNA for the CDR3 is TGTGCCAGCAGCACCACTAGCGGGGGGGCGGGAGATACGCAGTATTTT.

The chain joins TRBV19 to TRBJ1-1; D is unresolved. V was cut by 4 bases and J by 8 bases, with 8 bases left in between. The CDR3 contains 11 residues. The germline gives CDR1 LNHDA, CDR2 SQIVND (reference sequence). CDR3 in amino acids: CASSNRFEAFF. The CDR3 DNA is TGTGCCAGTAGTAATCGGTTCGAAGCTTTCTTT.

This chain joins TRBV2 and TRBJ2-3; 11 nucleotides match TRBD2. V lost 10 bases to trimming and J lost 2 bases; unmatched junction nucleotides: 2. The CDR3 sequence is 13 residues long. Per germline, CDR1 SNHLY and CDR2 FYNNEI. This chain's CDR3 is CATLAGVTDTQYF. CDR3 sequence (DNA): TGTGCCACACTAGCGGGAGTCACAGATACGCAGTATTTT.

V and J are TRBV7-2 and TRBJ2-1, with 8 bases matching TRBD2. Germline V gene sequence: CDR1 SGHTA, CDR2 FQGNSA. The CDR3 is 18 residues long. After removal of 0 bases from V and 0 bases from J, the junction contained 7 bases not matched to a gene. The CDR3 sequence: CASSLAISGVSSYNEQFF. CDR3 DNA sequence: TGTGCCAGCAGCTTAGCGATTAGCGGGGTAAGCTCCTACAATGAGCAGTTCTTC.

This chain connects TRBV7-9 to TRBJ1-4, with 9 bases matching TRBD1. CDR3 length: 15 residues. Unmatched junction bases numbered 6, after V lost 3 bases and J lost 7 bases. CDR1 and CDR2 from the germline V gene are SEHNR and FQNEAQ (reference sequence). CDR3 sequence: CASSLGDRDGEKLFF. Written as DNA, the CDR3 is TGTGCCAGCAGCTTGGGGGACAGGGATGGTGAAAAACTGTTTTTT.

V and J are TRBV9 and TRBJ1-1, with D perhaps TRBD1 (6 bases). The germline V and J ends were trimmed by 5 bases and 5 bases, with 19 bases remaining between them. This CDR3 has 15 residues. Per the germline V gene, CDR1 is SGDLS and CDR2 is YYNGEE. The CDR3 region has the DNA TGTGCCAGCAGACCCATTCGGGGGGCAGGGACTGAAGCTTTCTTT. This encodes CASRPIRGAGTEAFF.

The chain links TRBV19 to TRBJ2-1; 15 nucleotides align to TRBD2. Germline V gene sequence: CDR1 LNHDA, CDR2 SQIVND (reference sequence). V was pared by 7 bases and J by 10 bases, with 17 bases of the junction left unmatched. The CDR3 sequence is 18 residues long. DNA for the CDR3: TGTGCCAGTACCTTCTCCCGTTCCGGGACTAGCGGGAGGAGAGAGCAGTTCTTC. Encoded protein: CASTFSRSGTSGRREQFF.

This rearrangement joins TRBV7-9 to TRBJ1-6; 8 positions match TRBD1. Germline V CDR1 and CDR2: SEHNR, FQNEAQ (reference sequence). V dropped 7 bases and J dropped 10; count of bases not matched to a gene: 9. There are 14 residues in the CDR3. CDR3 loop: CASTFLQGASPLHF. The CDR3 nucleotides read TGTGCCAGCACCTTCCTGCAGGGGGCCTCACCCCTCCACTTT. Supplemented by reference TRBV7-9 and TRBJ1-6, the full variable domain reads DTGVSQNPRHKITKRGQNVTFRCDPISEHNRLYWYRQTLGQGPEFLTYFQNEAQLEKSRLLSDRFSAERPKGSFSTLEIQRTEQGDSAMYLCASTFLQGASPLHFGNGTRLTVT.

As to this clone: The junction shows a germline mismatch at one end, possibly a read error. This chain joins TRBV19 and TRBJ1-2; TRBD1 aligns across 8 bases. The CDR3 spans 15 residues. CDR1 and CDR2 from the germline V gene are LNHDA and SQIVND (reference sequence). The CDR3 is CACRKTTGANYGYTF. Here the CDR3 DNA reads TGTGCCTGTAGAAAAACGACAGGGGCTAACTATGGCTACACCTTC.

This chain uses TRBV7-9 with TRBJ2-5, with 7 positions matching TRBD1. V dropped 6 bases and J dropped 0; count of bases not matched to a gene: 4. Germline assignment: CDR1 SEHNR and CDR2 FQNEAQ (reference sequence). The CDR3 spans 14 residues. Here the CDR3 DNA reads TGTGCCAGCAGTCCCAGGGGGAACCAAGAGACCCAGTACTTC. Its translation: CASSPRGNQETQYF.

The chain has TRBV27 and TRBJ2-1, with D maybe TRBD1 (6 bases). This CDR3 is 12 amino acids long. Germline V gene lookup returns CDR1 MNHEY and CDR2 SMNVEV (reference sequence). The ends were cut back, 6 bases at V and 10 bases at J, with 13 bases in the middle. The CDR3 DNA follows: TGTGCCAGCAGATTACAGGGTGCCGAGCAGTTCTTC. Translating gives CASRLQGAEQFF.

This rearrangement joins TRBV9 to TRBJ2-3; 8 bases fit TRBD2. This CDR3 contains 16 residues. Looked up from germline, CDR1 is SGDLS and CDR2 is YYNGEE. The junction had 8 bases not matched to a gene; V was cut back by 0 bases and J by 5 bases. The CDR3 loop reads CASSVVGGGSEDTQYF. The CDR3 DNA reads TGTGCCAGCAGCGTAGTGGGCGGGGGGTCGGAAGATACGCAGTATTTT.

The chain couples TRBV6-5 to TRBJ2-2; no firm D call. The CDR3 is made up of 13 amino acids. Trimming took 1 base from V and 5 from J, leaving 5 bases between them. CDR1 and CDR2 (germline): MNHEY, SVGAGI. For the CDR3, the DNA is TGTGCCAGCAGTTACTTCAGAACCGGGGAGCTGTTTTTT. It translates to CASSYFRTGELFF.

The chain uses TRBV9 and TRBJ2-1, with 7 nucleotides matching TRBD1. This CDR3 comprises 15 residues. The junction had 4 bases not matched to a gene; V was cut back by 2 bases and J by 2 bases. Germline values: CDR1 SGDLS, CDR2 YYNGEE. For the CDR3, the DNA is TGTGCCAGCAGCGTCCGGGACAGCACCTACAATGAGCAGTTCTTC. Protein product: CASSVRDSTYNEQFF.

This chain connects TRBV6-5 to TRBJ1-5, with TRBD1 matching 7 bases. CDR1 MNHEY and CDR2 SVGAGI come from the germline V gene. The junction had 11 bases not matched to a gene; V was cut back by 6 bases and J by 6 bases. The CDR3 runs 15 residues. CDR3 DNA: TGTGCCAGCAGCCCCCGACAGGGTGGGGGTCAGCCCCAGCATTTT. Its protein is CASSPRQGGGQPQHF.

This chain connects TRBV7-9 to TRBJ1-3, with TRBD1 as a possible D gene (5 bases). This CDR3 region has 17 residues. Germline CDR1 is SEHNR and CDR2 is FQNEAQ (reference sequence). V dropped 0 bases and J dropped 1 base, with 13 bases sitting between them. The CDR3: CASSLAAGGYSGNTIYF. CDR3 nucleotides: TGTGCCAGCAGCTTAGCCGCGGGGGGATATTCTGGAAACACCATATATTTT.

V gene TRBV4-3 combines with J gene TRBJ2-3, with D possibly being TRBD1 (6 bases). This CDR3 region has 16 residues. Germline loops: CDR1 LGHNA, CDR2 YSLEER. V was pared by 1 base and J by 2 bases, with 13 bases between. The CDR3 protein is CASSQGNRANTDTQYF. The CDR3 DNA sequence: TGCGCCAGCAGCCAAGGAAACAGGGCTAACACAGATACGCAGTATTTT.

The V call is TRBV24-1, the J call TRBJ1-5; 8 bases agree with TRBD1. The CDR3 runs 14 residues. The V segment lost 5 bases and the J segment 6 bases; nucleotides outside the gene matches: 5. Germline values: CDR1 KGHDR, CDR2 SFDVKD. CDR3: CATSGQGRGQPQHF. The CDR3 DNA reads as TGTGCCACCAGTGGACAGGGGCGCGGTCAGCCCCAGCATTTT.

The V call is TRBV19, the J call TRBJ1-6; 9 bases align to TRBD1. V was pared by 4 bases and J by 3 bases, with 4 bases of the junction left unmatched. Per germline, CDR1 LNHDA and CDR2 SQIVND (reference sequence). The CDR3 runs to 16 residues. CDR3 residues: CASSNTGQGYNSPLHF. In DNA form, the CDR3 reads TGTGCCAGTAGTAACACGGGACAGGGCTATAATTCACCCCTCCACTTT.

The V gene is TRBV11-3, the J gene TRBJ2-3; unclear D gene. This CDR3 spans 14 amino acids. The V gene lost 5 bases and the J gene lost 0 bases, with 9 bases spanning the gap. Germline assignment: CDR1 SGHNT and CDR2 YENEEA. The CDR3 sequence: CASSTPASTDTQYF. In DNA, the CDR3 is TGTGCCAGCAGCACCCCAGCGAGCACAGATACGCAGTATTTT.